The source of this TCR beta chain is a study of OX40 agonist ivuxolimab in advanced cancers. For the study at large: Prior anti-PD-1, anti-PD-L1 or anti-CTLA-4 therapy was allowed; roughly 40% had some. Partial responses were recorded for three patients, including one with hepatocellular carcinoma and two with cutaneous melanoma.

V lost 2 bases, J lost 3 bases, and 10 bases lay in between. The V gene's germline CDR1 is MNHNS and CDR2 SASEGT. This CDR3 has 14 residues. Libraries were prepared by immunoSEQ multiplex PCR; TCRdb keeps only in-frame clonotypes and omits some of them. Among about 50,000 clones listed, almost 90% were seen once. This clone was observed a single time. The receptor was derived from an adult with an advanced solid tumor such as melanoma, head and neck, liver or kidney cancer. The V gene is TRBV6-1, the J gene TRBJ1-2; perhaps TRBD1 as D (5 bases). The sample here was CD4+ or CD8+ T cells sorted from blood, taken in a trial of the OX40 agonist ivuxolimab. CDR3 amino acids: CASSEYRGDYGYTF. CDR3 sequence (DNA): TGTGCCAGCAGTGAATATAGGGGAGACTATGGCTACACCTTC.